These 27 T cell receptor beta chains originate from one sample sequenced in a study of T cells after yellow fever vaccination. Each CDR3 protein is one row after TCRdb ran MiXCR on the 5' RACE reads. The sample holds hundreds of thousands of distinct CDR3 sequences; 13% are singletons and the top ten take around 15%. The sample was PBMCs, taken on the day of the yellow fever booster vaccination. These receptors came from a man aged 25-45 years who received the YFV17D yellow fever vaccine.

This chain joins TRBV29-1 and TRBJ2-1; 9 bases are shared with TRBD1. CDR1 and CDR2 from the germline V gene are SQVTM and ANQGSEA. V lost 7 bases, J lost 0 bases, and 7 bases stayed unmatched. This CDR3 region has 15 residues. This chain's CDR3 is CSAPQGASSYNEQFF. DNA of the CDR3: TGCAGCGCACCACAGGGGGCTAGCTCCTACAATGAGCAGTTCTTC.

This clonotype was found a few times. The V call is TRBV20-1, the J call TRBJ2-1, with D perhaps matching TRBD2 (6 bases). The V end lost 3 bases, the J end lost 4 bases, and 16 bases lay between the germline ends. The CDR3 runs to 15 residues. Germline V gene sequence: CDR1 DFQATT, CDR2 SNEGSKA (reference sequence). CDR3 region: CSARAIAVGYNEQFF. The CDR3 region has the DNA TGCAGTGCTAGGGCCATAGCGGTGGGTTACAATGAGCAGTTCTTC.

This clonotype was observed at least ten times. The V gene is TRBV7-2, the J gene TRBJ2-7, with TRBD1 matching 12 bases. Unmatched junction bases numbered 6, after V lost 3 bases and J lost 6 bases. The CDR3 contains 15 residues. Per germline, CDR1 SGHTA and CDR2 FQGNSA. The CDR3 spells CASSLTGQGASEQYF. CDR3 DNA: TGTGCCAGCAGCTTGACGGGACAGGGGGCTAGCGAGCAGTACTTC. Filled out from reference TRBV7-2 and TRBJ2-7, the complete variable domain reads GAGVSQSPSNKVTEKGKDVELRCDPISGHTALYWYRQSLGQGLEFLIYFQGNSAPDKSGLPSDRFSAERTGGSVSTLTIQRTQQEDSAVYLCASSLTGQGASEQYFGPGTRLTVT.

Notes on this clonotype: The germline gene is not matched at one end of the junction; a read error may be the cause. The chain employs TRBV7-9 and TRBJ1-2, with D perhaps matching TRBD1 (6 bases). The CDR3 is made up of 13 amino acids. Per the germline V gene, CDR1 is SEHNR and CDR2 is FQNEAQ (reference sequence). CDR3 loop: CASSSWDNSGYTF. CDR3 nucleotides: TGTGCCAGCAGCTCTTGGGACAACTCTGGCTACACCTTC.

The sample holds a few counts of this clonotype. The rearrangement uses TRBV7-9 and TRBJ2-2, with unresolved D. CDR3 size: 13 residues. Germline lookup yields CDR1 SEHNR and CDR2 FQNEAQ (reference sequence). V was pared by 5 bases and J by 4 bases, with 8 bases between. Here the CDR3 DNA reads TGTGCCAGCAGCCGCCCGGGCACCGGGGAGCTGTTTTTT. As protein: CASSRPGTGELFF.

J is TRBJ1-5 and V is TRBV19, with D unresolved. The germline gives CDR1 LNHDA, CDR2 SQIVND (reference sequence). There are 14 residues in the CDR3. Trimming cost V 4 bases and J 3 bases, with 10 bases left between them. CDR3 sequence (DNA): TGTGCCAGTAGTACGGACGGAATCAATCAGCCCCAGCATTTT. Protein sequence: CASSTDGINQPQHF.

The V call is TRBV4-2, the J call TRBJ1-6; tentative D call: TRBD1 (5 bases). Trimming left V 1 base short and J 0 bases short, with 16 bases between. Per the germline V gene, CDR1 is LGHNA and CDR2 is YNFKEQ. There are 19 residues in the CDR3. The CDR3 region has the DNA TGTGCCAGCAGCCAAGCCGGCAGGGCGCAAAGCTCCTATAATTCACCCCTCCACTTT. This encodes CASSQAGRAQSSYNSPLHF.

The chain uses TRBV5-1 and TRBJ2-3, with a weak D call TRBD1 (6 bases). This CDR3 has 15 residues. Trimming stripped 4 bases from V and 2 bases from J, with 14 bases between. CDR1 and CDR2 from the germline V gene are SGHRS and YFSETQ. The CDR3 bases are TGCGCCAGCAGCAAAGCCAGGGGCTTCACAGATACGCAGTATTTT. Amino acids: CASSKARGFTDTQYF.

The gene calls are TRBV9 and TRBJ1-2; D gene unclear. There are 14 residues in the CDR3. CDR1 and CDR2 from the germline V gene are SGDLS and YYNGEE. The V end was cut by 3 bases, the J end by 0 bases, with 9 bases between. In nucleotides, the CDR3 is TGTGCCAGCAGCGCCATAGGAGCTAACTATGGCTACACCTTC. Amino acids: CASSAIGANYGYTF.

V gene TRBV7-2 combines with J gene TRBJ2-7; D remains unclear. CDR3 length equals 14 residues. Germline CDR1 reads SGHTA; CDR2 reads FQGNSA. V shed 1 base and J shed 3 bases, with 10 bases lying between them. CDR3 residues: CASSLEGLIYEQYF. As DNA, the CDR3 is TGTGCCAGCAGCTTAGAAGGCCTGATCTACGAGCAGTACTTC.

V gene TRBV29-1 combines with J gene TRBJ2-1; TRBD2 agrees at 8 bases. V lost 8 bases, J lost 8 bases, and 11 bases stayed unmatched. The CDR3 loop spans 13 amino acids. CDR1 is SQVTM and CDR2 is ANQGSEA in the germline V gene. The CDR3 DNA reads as TGCAGCCGGGCCAGCGGGAGTACGGATGAGCAGTTCTTC. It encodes CSRASGSTDEQFF.

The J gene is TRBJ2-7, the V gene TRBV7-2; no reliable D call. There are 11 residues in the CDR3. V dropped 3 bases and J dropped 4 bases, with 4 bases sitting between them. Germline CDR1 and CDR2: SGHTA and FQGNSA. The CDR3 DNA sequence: TGTACCAGCAGCTTTTTATACGAGCAGTACTTC. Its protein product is CTSSFLYEQYF.

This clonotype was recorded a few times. The CDR3 nucleotides are TGTGCCAGCAGTGACCCCAGCGGGAGATACAATGAGCAGTTCTTC. Amino acids: CASSDPSGRYNEQFF. This rearrangement joins TRBV25-1 to TRBJ2-1; 8 bases agree with TRBD2. The CDR3 has 15 residues. Germline V gene data show CDR1 as MGHDK and CDR2 as SYGVNS. V shed 3 bases, J shed 4 bases, and the junction held 5 bases outside the gene matches.

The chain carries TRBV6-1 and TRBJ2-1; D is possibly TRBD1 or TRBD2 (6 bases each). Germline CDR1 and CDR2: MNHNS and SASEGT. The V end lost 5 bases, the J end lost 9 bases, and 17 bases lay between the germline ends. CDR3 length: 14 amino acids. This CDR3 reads CASSKSRGVVEQFF. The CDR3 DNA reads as TGTGCCAGCAGTAAAAGTAGGGGGGTGGTTGAGCAGTTCTTC.

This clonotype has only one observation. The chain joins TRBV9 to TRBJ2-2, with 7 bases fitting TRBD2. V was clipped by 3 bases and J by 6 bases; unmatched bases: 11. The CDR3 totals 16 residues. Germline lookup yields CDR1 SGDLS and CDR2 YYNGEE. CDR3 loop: CASSEGGAGNAGELFF. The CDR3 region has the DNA TGTGCCAGCAGCGAGGGAGGAGCGGGAAACGCCGGGGAGCTGTTTTTT.

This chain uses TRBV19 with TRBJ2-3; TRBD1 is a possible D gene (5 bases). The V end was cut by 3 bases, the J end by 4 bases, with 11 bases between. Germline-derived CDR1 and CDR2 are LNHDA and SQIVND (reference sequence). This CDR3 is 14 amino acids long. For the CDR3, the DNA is TGTGCCAGTAGTATCCGACAGTCAGCAGATACGCAGTATTTT. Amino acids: CASSIRQSADTQYF.

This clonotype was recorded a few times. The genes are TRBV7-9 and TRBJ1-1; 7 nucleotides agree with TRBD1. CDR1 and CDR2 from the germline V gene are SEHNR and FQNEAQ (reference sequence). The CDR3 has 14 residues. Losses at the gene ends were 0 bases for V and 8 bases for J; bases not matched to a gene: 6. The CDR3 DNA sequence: TGTGCCAGCAGCTTAGCCCTCTTAGGGGGCGAAGCTTTCTTT. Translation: CASSLALLGGEAFF.

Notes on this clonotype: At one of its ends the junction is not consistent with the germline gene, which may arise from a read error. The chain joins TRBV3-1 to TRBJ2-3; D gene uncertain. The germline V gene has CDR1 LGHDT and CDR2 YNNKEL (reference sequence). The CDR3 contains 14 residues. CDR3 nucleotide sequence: TGTGCCAGCATCCAAGATGTCCACACAGATACGCAGTATTTT. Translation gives CASIQDVHTDTQYF.

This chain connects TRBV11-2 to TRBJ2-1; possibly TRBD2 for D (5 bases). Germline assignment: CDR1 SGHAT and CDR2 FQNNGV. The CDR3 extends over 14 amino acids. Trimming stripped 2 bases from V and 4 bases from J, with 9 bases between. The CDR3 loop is CASSLFRDYNEQFF. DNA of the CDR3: TGTGCCAGCAGCTTATTCCGGGATTACAATGAGCAGTTCTTC.

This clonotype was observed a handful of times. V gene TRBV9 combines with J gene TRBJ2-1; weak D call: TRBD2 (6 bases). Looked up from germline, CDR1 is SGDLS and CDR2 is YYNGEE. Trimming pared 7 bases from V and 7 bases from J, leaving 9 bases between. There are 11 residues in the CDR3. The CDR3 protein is CASGRQNEQFF. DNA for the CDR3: TGTGCCAGCGGGAGGCAAAATGAGCAGTTCTTC.

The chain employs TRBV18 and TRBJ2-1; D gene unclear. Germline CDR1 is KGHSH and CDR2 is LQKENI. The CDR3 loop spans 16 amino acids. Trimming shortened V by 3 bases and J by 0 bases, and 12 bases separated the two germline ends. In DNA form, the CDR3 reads TGTGCCAGCTCACCCCTAGGTGGTAGCTCCTACAATGAGCAGTTCTTC. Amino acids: CASSPLGGSSYNEQFF.

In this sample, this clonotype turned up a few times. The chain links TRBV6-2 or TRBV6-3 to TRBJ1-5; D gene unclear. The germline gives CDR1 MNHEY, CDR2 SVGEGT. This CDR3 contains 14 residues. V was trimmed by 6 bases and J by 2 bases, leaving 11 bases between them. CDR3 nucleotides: TGTGCCAGCAGCCCTTTTAGGGGCAATCAGCCCCAGCATTTT. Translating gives CASSPFRGNQPQHF.

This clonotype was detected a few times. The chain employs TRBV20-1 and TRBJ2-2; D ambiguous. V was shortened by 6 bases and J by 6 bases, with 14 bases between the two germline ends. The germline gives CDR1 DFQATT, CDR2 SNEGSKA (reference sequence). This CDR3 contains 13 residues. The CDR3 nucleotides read TGCAGTGCCGACCCTTTATTAGCCGGGGAGCTGTTTTTT. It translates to CSADPLLAGELFF.

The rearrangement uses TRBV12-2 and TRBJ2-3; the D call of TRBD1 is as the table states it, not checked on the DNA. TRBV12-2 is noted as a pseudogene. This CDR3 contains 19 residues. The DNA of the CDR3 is TGTGCAAGTCGCTTAGGTTCCCAGGGAGCCAGAGAAGGGGCAGATACGCAGTATTTT. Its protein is CASRLGSQGAREGADTQYF.

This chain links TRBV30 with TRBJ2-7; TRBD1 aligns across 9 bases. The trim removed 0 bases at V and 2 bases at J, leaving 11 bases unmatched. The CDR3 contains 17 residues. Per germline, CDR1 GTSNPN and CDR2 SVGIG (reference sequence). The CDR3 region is CAWSVWGGQGPTYEQYF. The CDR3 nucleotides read TGTGCCTGGAGTGTATGGGGGGGACAGGGTCCTACCTACGAGCAGTACTTC.

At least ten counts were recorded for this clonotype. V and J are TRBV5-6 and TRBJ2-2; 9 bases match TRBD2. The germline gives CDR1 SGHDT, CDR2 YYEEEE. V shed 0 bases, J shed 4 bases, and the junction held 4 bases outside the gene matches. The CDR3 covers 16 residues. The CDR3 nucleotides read TGTGCCAGCAGCTTGGAACTAGCGGGCGCCACCGGGGAGCTGTTTTTT. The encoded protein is CASSLELAGATGELFF.

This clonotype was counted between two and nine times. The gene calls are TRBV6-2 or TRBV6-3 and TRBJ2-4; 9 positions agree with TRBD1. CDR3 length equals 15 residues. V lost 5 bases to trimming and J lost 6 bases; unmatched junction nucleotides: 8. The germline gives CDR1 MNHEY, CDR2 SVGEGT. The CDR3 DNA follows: TGTGCCAGCAGTACGGACAGGGGATCGGTAAACATTCAGTACTTC. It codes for CASSTDRGSVNIQYF.